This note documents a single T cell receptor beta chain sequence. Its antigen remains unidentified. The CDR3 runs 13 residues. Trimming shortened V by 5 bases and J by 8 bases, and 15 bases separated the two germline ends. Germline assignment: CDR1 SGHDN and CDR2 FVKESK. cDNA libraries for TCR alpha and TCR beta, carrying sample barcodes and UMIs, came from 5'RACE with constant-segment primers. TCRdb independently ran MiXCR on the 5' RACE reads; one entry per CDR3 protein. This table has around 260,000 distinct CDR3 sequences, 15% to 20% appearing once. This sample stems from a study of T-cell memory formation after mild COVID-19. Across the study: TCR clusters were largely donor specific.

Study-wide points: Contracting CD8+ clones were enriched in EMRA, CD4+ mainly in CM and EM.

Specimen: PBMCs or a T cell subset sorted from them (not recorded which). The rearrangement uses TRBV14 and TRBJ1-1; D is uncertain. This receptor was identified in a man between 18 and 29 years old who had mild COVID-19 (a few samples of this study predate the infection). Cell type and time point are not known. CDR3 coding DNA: TGTGCCAGCAGCACGCATTTGTCGGTAGAAGCTTTCTTT. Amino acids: CASSTHLSVEAFF. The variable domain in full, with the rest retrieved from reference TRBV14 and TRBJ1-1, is EAGVTQFPSHSVIEKGQTVTLRCDPISGHDNLYWYRRVMGKEIKFLLHFVKESKQDESGMPNNRFLAERTGGTYSTLKVQPAELEDSGVYFCASSTHLSVEAFFGQGTRLTVV.